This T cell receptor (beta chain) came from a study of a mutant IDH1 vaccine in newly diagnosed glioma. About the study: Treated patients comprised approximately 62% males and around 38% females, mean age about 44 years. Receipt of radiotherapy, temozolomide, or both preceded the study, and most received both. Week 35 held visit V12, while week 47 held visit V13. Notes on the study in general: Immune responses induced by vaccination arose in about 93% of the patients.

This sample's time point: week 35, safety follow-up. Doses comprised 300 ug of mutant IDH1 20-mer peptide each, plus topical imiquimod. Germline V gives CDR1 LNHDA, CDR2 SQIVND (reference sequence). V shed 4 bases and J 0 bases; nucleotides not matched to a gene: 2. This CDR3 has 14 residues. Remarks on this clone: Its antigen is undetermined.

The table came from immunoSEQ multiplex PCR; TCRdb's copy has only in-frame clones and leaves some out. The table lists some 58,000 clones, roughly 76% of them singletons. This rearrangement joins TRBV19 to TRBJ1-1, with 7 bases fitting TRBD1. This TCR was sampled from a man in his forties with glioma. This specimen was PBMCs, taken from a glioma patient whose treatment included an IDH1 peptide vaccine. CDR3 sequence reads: CASSTTGLNTEAFF. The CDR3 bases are TGTGCCAGTAGTACGACAGGGTTGAACACTGAAGCTTTCTTT. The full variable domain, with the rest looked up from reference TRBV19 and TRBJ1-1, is DGGITQSPKYLFRKEGQNVTLSCEQNLNHDAMYWYRQDPGQGLRLIYYSQIVNDFQKGDIAEGYSVSREKKESFPLTVTSAQKNPTAFYLCASSTTGLNTEAFFGQGTRLTVV.